This entry lists 16 T cell receptor beta chains sequenced from one sample in a study of blood T cell repertoires in COVID-19. The assay was immunoSEQ multiplex PCR, and TCRdb's table has in-frame clones only and misses some. The sample has 120,000 to 150,000 clones, roughly 85% seen once. The sequencing sample was made of peripheral blood. The receptors were gathered from a woman aged 60-75 years with COVID-19, enrolled during active disease.

The rearrangement uses TRBV11-3 and TRBJ2-7, with TRBD1 matching 7 bases. The CDR3 loop spans 13 amino acids. V trimming: 5 bases; J trimming: 3 bases; junction bases outside the gene matches: 4. The V gene's germline CDR1 is SGHNT and CDR2 YENEEA. The CDR3 sequence is CASSLGQIYEQYF. Here the CDR3 DNA reads TGTGCCAGCAGCCTGGGACAGATCTACGAGCAGTACTTC.

The chain uses TRBV7-2 and TRBJ2-5; tentatively, D is TRBD2 (6 bases). The CDR3 length is 15 residues. Germline V lookup: CDR1 SGHTA, CDR2 FQGNSA. The germline V and J ends were trimmed by 2 bases and 2 bases, with 12 bases remaining between them. The chain's CDR3 is CASSLMWGLQETQYF. As DNA, the CDR3 is TGTGCCAGCAGCTTAATGTGGGGACTTCAAGAGACCCAGTACTTC.

This clone appeared once. The V and J genes are TRBV2 and TRBJ1-2, with 7 bases that match TRBD1. The CDR3 totals 13 residues. Germline CDR1 reads SNHLY; CDR2 reads FYNNEI. V lost 6 bases and J lost 8; bases outside the gene matches: 9. CDR3 in amino acids: CASRDRSKRGYTF. DNA of the CDR3: TGTGCCAGCAGGGACAGGTCTAAGAGAGGCTACACCTTC.

This clone showed up just a few times. The chain combines TRBV7-2 with TRBJ1-1; D gene unclear. The CDR3 covers 13 residues. The germline V gene encodes CDR1 SGHTA and CDR2 FQGNSA. Trimming pared 1 base from V and 8 bases from J, leaving 11 bases between. CDR3: CASSLVRFNEAFF. CDR3 coding DNA: TGTGCCAGCAGCTTAGTTCGGTTTAACGAAGCTTTCTTT. The variable domain in full, completed from reference TRBV7-2 and TRBJ1-1, reads GAGVSQSPSNKVTEKGKDVELRCDPISGHTALYWYRQSLGQGLEFLIYFQGNSAPDKSGLPSDRFSAERTGGSVSTLTIQRTQQEDSAVYLCASSLVRFNEAFFGQGTRLTVV.

There are a few counts of this clone. The V and J genes are TRBV5-4 and TRBJ2-3; D gene unclear. Trimming shortened V by 4 bases and J by 2 bases, and 8 bases separated the two germline ends. Germline CDR1 is SGHNT and CDR2 is YYREEE (reference sequence). This CDR3 has 13 residues. Here the CDR3 reads CASSPTYTDTQYF. CDR3 bases: TGTGCCAGCAGCCCTACCTACACAGATACGCAGTATTTT. The whole variable domain, remainder taken from reference TRBV5-4 and TRBJ2-3, is ETGVTQSPTHLIKTRGQQVTLRCSSQSGHNTVSWYQQALGQGPQFIFQYYREEENGRGNFPPRFSGLQFPNYSSELNVNALELDDSALYLCASSPTYTDTQYFGPGTRLTVL.

The chain joins TRBV3-1 (or the pseudogene TRBV3-2) to TRBJ2-5; 14 bases map to TRBD2. Germline CDR1 and CDR2: LGHDT and YNNKEL (reference sequence). The CDR3 contains 17 residues. The V and J ends lost 2 bases and 1 base, in that order; junction bases with no gene match: 3. The CDR3 region is CASSQPGTSGGQETQYF. The CDR3 region has the DNA TGTGCCAGCAGCCAACCCGGGACTAGCGGGGGCCAAGAGACCCAGTACTTC.

The rearrangement links TRBV30 to TRBJ1-5; TRBD1 matches at 7 bases. With 2 bases clipped from V and 2 bases from J, the junction kept 9 bases outside the gene matches. From germline, CDR1 is GTSNPN and CDR2 SVGIG (reference sequence). This CDR3 region has 16 residues. The CDR3 sequence is CAWSSGRGEGNQPQHF. The DNA for the CDR3 is TGTGCCTGGAGTTCGGGCAGGGGGGAGGGCAATCAGCCCCAGCATTTT.

The CDR3 bases are TGTGCCAGCAGACGGACAGGGCTAGAGACCCAGTACTTC. As protein: CASRRTGLETQYF. This chain connects TRBV3-1 (or the pseudogene TRBV3-2) to TRBJ2-5; 8 bases fit TRBD1. The ends lost 6 bases at V and 4 bases at J; junction bases unmatched: 4. The V gene's germline CDR1 is LGHDT and CDR2 YNNKEL (reference sequence). There are 13 residues in the CDR3.

V is TRBV12-3 or TRBV12-4 and J is TRBJ1-4, with D possibly TRBD1 on 6 matching bases. Trimming left V 5 bases short and J 8 bases short, with 9 bases between. The CDR3 runs 12 residues. The CDR3: CASSPQGEKLFF. CDR3 in DNA: TGTGCCAGCAGTCCCCAGGGGGAAAAACTGTTTTTT.

This chain uses TRBV7-9 with TRBJ1-1; D is possibly TRBD1 (6 bases). The V gene's germline CDR1 is SEHNR and CDR2 FQNEAQ (reference sequence). CDR3 length equals 14 residues. Trimming pared 6 bases from V and 1 base from J, leaving 12 bases between. DNA of the CDR3: TGTGCCAGCAGTCGAGGGGGGGAGAACACTGAAGCTTTCTTT. Translation: CASSRGGENTEAFF.

This chain connects TRBV7-9 to TRBJ1-2; D gene ambiguous. Trimming stripped 5 bases from V and 0 bases from J, with 16 bases between. Per the germline V gene, CDR1 is SEHNR and CDR2 is FQNEAQ (reference sequence). The CDR3 runs to 16 residues. CDR3 region: CASSPGQLGSNYGYTF. CDR3 bases: TGTGCCAGCAGCCCCGGCCAACTGGGCTCTAACTATGGCTACACCTTC.

The chain employs TRBV19 and TRBJ1-5; 11 bases align to TRBD1. Germline assignment: CDR1 LNHDA and CDR2 SQIVND (reference sequence). CDR3 length equals 15 residues. The ends lost 10 bases at V and 5 bases at J; junction bases unmatched: 10. The CDR3 spells CATLPRGQGDQPQHF. DNA for the CDR3: TGTGCCACTCTGCCCCGGGGACAGGGGGATCAGCCCCAGCATTTT.

The CDR3 DNA reads TGCGCCAGCAGCTTAGCCAACTACAATGAGCAGTTCTTC. It is translated as CASSLANYNEQFF. The chain combines TRBV5-1 with TRBJ2-1; D not resolved. The CDR3 consists of 13 residues. The V gene's germline CDR1 is SGHRS and CDR2 YFSETQ. Trimming removed 2 bases at V and 3 bases at J, with 6 bases between.

At least ten counts were recorded for this clone. This chain joins TRBV9 and TRBJ1-2; 8 bases fit TRBD1. The germline V gene has CDR1 SGDLS and CDR2 YYNGEE. V trimming: 3 bases; J trimming: 4 bases; junction bases outside the gene matches: 8. The CDR3 length is 15 residues. The CDR3 nucleotides are TGTGCCAGCAGCGATACAGGGGGTGTTGGCTATGGCTACACCTTC. Translating gives CASSDTGGVGYGYTF.

V is TRBV20-1 and J is TRBJ1-1; D is undetermined. Germline values: CDR1 DFQATT, CDR2 SNEGSKA (reference sequence). The V gene lost 1 base and the J gene lost 8 bases, with 8 bases spanning the gap. This CDR3 is 11 amino acids long. In DNA, the CDR3 is TGCAGTGCTAGAGCTTTCCCGGAAGCTTTCTTT. It encodes CSARAFPEAFF.

This chain uses TRBV5-4 with TRBJ1-2; 9 bases match TRBD1. Germline V gene data show CDR1 as SGHNT and CDR2 as YYREEE (reference sequence). J was trimmed by 8 bases and V by 1 base; bases with no gene match: 3. This CDR3 has 13 amino acids. The CDR3 reads CASSLTGGGGYTF. The CDR3 DNA follows: TGTGCCAGCAGCTTGACAGGGGGCGGAGGCTACACCTTC.